The next 25 T cell receptor beta chains were all read from a single sample in a study of breast tumors, draining lymph nodes, adjacent tissues. TCRdb reprocessed the multiplex PCR reads via MiXCR and lists one record per CDR3 protein. The repertoire holds 66,000 or so distinct CDR3 sequences, approximately 47% seen once, with about 8.4% in the top ten. Sequenced sample: breast tumor tissue. These receptors originate from a female donor with breast cancer. Some clones in this sample may be carry-over from other donors' samples.

This clonotype has a count of ten or more. This may be a read error: a much more frequent sequence differs by one nucleotide. The CDR3, as DNA: TGTGCCAGCAACAGGGTAGTGGGGACCCAGTACTTC. The encoded protein is CASNRVVGTQYF. This chain uses TRBV5-8 with TRBJ2-5, with a possible D match to TRBD1 (6 bases). This CDR3 contains 12 residues. CDR1 and CDR2 (germline): SGHTS, YDEGEE. V was shortened by 6 bases and J by 7 bases, with 13 bases between the two germline ends.

The V call is TRBV24-1, the J call TRBJ2-2; possible D gene TRBD2, 6 bases. Germline lookup yields CDR1 KGHDR and CDR2 SFDVKD. The CDR3 is 14 residues long. Between the trimmed V and J ends, which lost 9 bases and 3 bases, there was a span of 13 bases. CDR3 coding DNA: TGTGCCACCTCTTTAGCGGACCACACCGGGGAGCTGTTTTTT. Its translation is CATSLADHTGELFF.

This clonotype has at least ten counts. The gene calls are TRBV13 and TRBJ2-7; no clear D. Germline V gene sequence: CDR1 PRHDT, CDR2 FYEKMQ (reference sequence). The CDR3 is 11 amino acids. V was pared by 4 bases and J by 3 bases, with 4 bases between. The CDR3 nucleotides read TGTGCCAGCAGCTCCTACTACGAGCAGTACTTC. Its translation is CASSSYYEQYF. Full variable domain (remainder filled in from reference TRBV13 and TRBJ2-7): AAGVIQSPRHLIKEKRETATLKCYPIPRHDTVYWYQQGPGQDPQFLISFYEKMQSDKGSIPDRFSAQQFSDYHSELNMSSLELGDSALYFCASSSYYEQYFGPGTRLTVT.

This clonotype occurred many times. The rearrangement links TRBV9 to TRBJ2-3, with 12 positions matching TRBD2. The J segment lost 6 bases and the V segment lost 3 bases, leaving 5 bases of the junction unmatched. The CDR3 is 15 residues long. Germline V gene sequence: CDR1 SGDLS, CDR2 YYNGEE. The CDR3 is CASSGTSGRIDTQYF. DNA of the CDR3: TGTGCCAGCAGCGGAACTAGCGGGAGGATCGATACGCAGTATTTT.

This clonotype has just a few counts. The chain joins TRBV29-1 to TRBJ2-1; D unresolved. The CDR3 loop spans 14 amino acids. V was shortened by 8 bases and J by 0 bases, with 14 bases between the two germline ends. Per germline, CDR1 SQVTM and CDR2 ANQGSEA. The CDR3 region has the DNA TGCAGCCCCTTCCCACTGTGCTCCTACAATGAGCAGTTCTTC. It yields the protein CSPFPLCSYNEQFF.

This clonotype was found many times. A much larger clone lies one base from this, so it may be a read error. The chain combines TRBV2 with TRBJ2-5; 7 bases align to TRBD1. This CDR3 has 17 residues. Germline V CDR1 and CDR2: SNHLY, FYNNEI. With 7 bases clipped from V and 4 bases from J, the junction kept 18 bases outside the gene matches. The CDR3 bases are TGTGCCAGCATACCAATTCGACAGGGCCGGGGTAGAGAGACCCAGTACTTC. Its protein product is CASIPIRQGRGRETQYF.

Comment on this clonotype: Relative to the germline gene, one junction end is altered; a read error may explain this. V usage is TRBV6-6 and J usage is TRBJ2-6, with 7 bases fitting TRBD1. CDR1 is MNHNY, CDR2 SVGAGI, per germline (reference sequence). The CDR3 runs 19 residues. CDR3 in DNA: TGTGCCAGCAGTCACTCGAAGGCAGGGGGTGCGTATGGGGCCAACGTCCTGACTTTC. Amino acid sequence: CASSHSKAGGAYGANVLTF.

Notes on this clonotype: It is likely a read error, because the conserved phenylalanine at the end of the CDR3 is missing. It is unclear where the CDR3 begins or ends on the DNA, so no DNA is shown, and the CDR3 is as TCRdb lists it. The V and J genes are TRBV2 and TRBJ1-3; the DNA was not used to check the table's D call, TRBD1. Germline CDR1 and CDR2: SNHLY and FYNNEI. The CDR3 is 10 amino acids long, termini counted. CDR3 sequence reads: CASSGLGGGT.

This clonotype showed up just a few times. A much larger clone sits a single nucleotide away, making a read error possible. This rearrangement joins TRBV7-7 to TRBJ2-2; 7 nucleotides agree with TRBD1. The germline gives CDR1 SSHAT, CDR2 FNYEAQ (reference sequence). CDR3 length: 19 residues. The CDR3 region is CASSLASPRTGLTPGELFF. CDR3 sequence (DNA): TGTGCTAGCAGCTTAGCCTCGCCGAGGACAGGACTGACTCCCGGGGAGCTGTTTTTT.

This chain joins TRBV6-6 and TRBJ1-2; D ambiguous. The CDR3 is made up of 15 amino acids. V lost 2 bases and J 10 bases, leaving 20 bases between the germline ends. Germline V lookup: CDR1 MNHNY, CDR2 SVGAGI (reference sequence). CDR3 protein: CASSYVNPTSPVYTF. For the CDR3, the DNA is TGTGCCAGCAGTTACGTAAACCCCACTTCGCCTGTCTACACCTTC.

A word on this clonotype: A much larger clone is a single base away; this may be a read error. Because the CDR3's place on the DNA is in doubt, the DNA is left out and the CDR3 is given as listed by TCRdb. The gene calls are TRBV30 and TRBJ2-3. The CDR3 has 13 residues if both end residues are counted. In germline, CDR1 is GTSNPN, CDR2 SVGIG (reference sequence). CDR3 region: CAWVGLGTDTHYF.

The table lists this clonotype with many counts. The J gene is TRBJ2-7, the V gene TRBV2; D remains unclear. The V end lost 7 bases, the J end lost 2 bases, and 15 bases lay between the germline ends. The CDR3 spans 14 residues. Per germline, CDR1 SNHLY and CDR2 FYNNEI. The CDR3 protein is CASIRAGQTYEQYF. The CDR3 nucleotides are TGTGCCAGCATCAGAGCAGGCCAGACCTACGAGCAGTACTTC.

This sequence joins TRBV25-1 and TRBJ1-5, with TRBD1 matching over 8 bases. Germline CDR1 is MGHDK and CDR2 is SYGVNS. Germline trimming cut 3 bases from V and 14 bases from J; bases unmatched to any gene: 9. The CDR3 totals 13 residues. CDR3 sequence (DNA): TGTGCCAGCAGTGAGGGGACAGGACCCTACGAGCATTTT. It codes for CASSEGTGPYEHF. The full variable domain, in which reference TRBV25-1 and TRBJ1-5 provide the parts outside the CDR3, is EADIYQTPRYLVIGTGKKITLECSQTMGHDKMYWYQQDPGMELHLIHYSYGVNSTEKGDLSSESTVSRIRTEHFPLTLESARPSHTSQYLCASSEGTGPYEHFGDGTRLSIL.

The genes are TRBV9 and TRBJ2-1; D not resolved. Trimming cost V 7 bases and J 0 bases, with 8 bases left between them. In germline, CDR1 is SGDLS, CDR2 YYNGEE. The CDR3 is 13 residues long. The CDR3 sequence: CASSRYSYNEQFF. CDR3 nucleotides: TGTGCCAGCTCGCGGTACTCCTACAATGAGCAGTTCTTC.

Details on this clonotype: The CDR3 does not end in the conserved phenylalanine or tryptophan, so this is likely a read error. The chain links TRBV15 to TRBJ1-5; D is unclear. CDR1 is LNHNV and CDR2 is YYDKDF in the germline V gene (reference sequence). The V gene lost 0 bases and the J gene lost 0 bases, with 6 bases spanning the gap. This CDR3 is built from 15 residues. The CDR3 bases are TGTGCCACCAGCAGAGACGTTACTAGCAATCAGCCCCAGCATTGT. It yields the protein CATSRDVTSNQPQHC.

There are many counts of this clonotype. This chain joins TRBV20-1 and TRBJ2-1, with 8 bases aligning to TRBD2. Trimming took 5 bases from V and 4 from J; bases not matched to a gene: 10. The CDR3 loop spans 15 amino acids. Germline V gene data show CDR1 as DFQATT and CDR2 as SNEGSKA (reference sequence). The CDR3 DNA sequence: TGCAGTGCTTCCGTCGGGGGGGGTCGTTACAATGAGCAGTTCTTC. Protein sequence: CSASVGGGRYNEQFF.

The genes are TRBV6-2 or TRBV6-3 and TRBJ2-7; tentatively, D is TRBD1 (5 bases). The CDR3 sequence is 13 residues long. Germline V gene lookup returns CDR1 MNHEY and CDR2 SVGEGT. Trimming took 6 bases from V and 2 from J, leaving 11 bases between them. The CDR3 DNA is TGTGCCAGCAGACCACAGGACACCTACGAGCAGTACTTC. Translating it yields CASRPQDTYEQYF.

This clonotype was observed at least ten times. The chain joins TRBV5-8 to TRBJ1-2; unclear D gene. With 2 bases removed from V and 8 bases from J, the gap between germline ends came to 16 bases. The CDR3 consists of 14 residues. CDR1 and CDR2 (germline): SGHTS, YDEGEE. The CDR3 DNA reads as TGTGCCAGCAGCTTACACAGTTCGGCGGACGGCTACACCTTC. Protein product: CASSLHSSADGYTF.

To note about this clonotype: This clone may be a read error of a much larger clone one base away. The chain joins TRBV6-6 to TRBJ2-3; D perhaps matches TRBD2 (5 bases). Germline CDR1 MNHNY, CDR2 SVGAGI (reference sequence). The CDR3 length is 16 residues. Between the trimmed V and J ends, which lost 5 bases and 3 bases, there was a span of 18 bases. The CDR3 is CASSLMRGKGTDTQYF. The CDR3 coding sequence is TGTGCCAGCAGTCTGATGAGAGGGAAAGGGACAGATACGCAGTATTTT.

This chain uses TRBV6-2 or TRBV6-3 with TRBJ2-3; D call uncertain. V lost 7 bases, J lost 6 bases, and 14 bases lay in between. The germline V gene has CDR1 MNHEY and CDR2 SVGEGT. This CDR3 is built from 13 residues. The chain's CDR3 is CASTRLAMDTQYF. The CDR3 DNA reads TGTGCCAGCACCCGACTGGCGATGGATACGCAGTATTTT.

In its sample, this clonotype was seen a few times. A single base separates this from a much larger clone, so it may be a read error. This chain connects TRBV6-1 to TRBJ1-6; 7 bases line up with TRBD1. V shed 5 bases and J 2 bases; nucleotides not matched to a gene: 6. Germline V CDR1 and CDR2: MNHNS, SASEGT. The CDR3 has 16 amino acids. The CDR3 DNA follows: TGTGCCAGCAGTCCGAAACAGGGGACCTATAATTCACCCCTCCACTTT. Its translation: CASSPKQGTYNSPLHF.

The V gene is TRBV2, the J gene TRBJ2-7; D might be TRBD2 (5 bases). Germline assignment: CDR1 SNHLY and CDR2 FYNNEI. V gave up 9 bases and J gave up 3 bases, with 18 bases separating them. CDR3 length: 14 amino acids. CDR3 amino acids: CARAVDGVFYEQYF. For the CDR3, the DNA is TGTGCCAGGGCTGTTGACGGGGTTTTCTACGAGCAGTACTTC. The full variable domain, with the rest looked up from reference TRBV2 and TRBJ2-7, is EPEVTQTPSHQVTQMGQEVILRCVPISNHLYFYWYRQILGQKVEFLVSFYNNEISEKSEIFDDQFSVERPDGSNFTLKIRSTKLEDSAMYFCARAVDGVFYEQYFGPGTRLTVT.

Concerning this clonotype itself: Just one base apart from a much larger clone, this may be a read error. The conserved final phenylalanine or tryptophan is absent from the CDR3, which likely points to a read error. The rearrangement links TRBV5-8 to TRBJ1-1; D is unresolved. The CDR3 is made up of 15 amino acids. Germline values: CDR1 SGHTS, CDR2 YDEGEE. Between the trimmed V and J ends, which lost 3 bases and 2 bases, there was a span of 14 bases. Here the CDR3 DNA reads TGTGCCAGCAGCTCCCCCTTGGATCTTAACACTGAAGCTTTCTGT. It specifies CASSSPLDLNTEAFC.

This clonotype was seen at least ten times. DNA for the CDR3: TGTGCCAGCCTAAAAACAGGGACAAGTTTGGGGAATGAGCAGTTCTTC. As protein: CASLKTGTSLGNEQFF. The chain has TRBV28 and TRBJ2-1, with TRBD1 as a possible D gene (6 bases). CDR3 size: 16 residues. The ends were cut back, 8 bases at V and 7 bases at J, with 24 bases in the middle. Germline-derived CDR1 and CDR2 are MDHEN and SYDVKM. Full variable domain (rest looked up from reference TRBV28 and TRBJ2-1): DVKVTQSSRYLVKRTGEKVFLECVQDMDHENMFWYRQDPGLGLRLIYFSYDVKMKEKGDIPEGYSVSREKKERFSLILESASTNQTSMYLCASLKTGTSLGNEQFFGPGTRLTVL.

The table lists this clonotype with many counts. The chain couples TRBV20-1 to TRBJ2-5; perhaps TRBD2 as D (5 bases). The CDR3 consists of 14 residues. Germline CDR1 reads DFQATT; CDR2 reads SNEGSKA (reference sequence). The germline V and J ends were trimmed by 4 bases and 0 bases, with 12 bases remaining between them. The CDR3 region is CSANARTHQETQYF. For the CDR3, the DNA is TGCAGTGCTAACGCTCGGACTCACCAAGAGACCCAGTACTTC.